Below are 19 T cell receptor beta chains sequenced from a single sample in a study of blood T cell repertoires in COVID-19. TCRdb's table, derived via immunoSEQ multiplex PCR, lists solely in-frame clones and lacks some. The repertoire holds approximately 270,000 clones, with approximately 90% as singletons. Specimen: PBMCs or T cells enriched from blood (not recorded which). The receptors originated from a man aged 35-49 years who had recovered from COVID-19.

As to this clone: One end of the junction is discordant with germline, which a read error may explain. The chain recombines TRBV7-7 with TRBJ1-5; D unclear. The V gene's germline CDR1 is SSHAT and CDR2 FNYEAQ (reference sequence). The CDR3 sequence is 15 residues long. The CDR3, as DNA: TGTGCTAGCAGCCGAGAGAGGGCTGGCAATCAGCCCCAGCATTTT. Its protein product is CASSRERAGNQPQHF.

The chain couples TRBV5-5 to TRBJ2-1; TRBD2 matches at 9 bases. J gave up 0 bases and V 2 bases, and 0 bases lay outside the gene matches. There are 15 residues in the CDR3. Per the germline V gene, CDR1 is SGHKS and CDR2 is YYEKEE (reference sequence). The CDR3 loop reads CASSFSGSSYNEQFF. For the CDR3, the DNA is TGTGCCAGCAGCTTTAGCGGGAGCTCCTACAATGAGCAGTTCTTC.

The V call is TRBV27, the J call TRBJ1-5; TRBD1 matches at 9 bases. The germline gives CDR1 MNHEY, CDR2 SMNVEV (reference sequence). V lost 3 bases to trimming and J lost 6 bases; unmatched junction nucleotides: 6. The CDR3 spans 15 residues. The CDR3 reads CASSFTGGAGQPQHF. The DNA of the CDR3 is TGTGCCAGCAGTTTTACAGGGGGCGCGGGTCAGCCCCAGCATTTT.

V and J are TRBV19 and TRBJ1-1; tentatively, D is TRBD1 (5 bases). Looked up from germline, CDR1 is LNHDA and CDR2 is SQIVND (reference sequence). CDR3 length: 13 residues. V was shortened by 6 bases and J by 1 base, with 9 bases between the two germline ends. In nucleotides, the CDR3 is TGTGCCAGTAGGAAGGACAAGAACACTGAAGCTTTCTTT. Translation gives CASRKDKNTEAFF. Full variable domain (remainder filled in from reference TRBV19 and TRBJ1-1): DGGITQSPKYLFRKEGQNVTLSCEQNLNHDAMYWYRQDPGQGLRLIYYSQIVNDFQKGDIAEGYSVSREKKESFPLTVTSAQKNPTAFYLCASRKDKNTEAFFGQGTRLTVV.

This clone was observed many times. The DNA of the CDR3 is TGTGCCAGCAGCTTTTCAGGGGATATCTACGAGCAGTACTTC. Residues: CASSFSGDIYEQYF. The chain employs TRBV11-1 and TRBJ2-7; D is possibly TRBD1 (6 bases). Germline CDR1 is SGHAT and CDR2 is FQDESV (reference sequence). Trimming removed 3 bases at V and 3 bases at J, with 12 bases between. This CDR3 spans 14 amino acids.

V usage is TRBV5-1 and J usage is TRBJ2-5; TRBD2 matches 10 bases. V was pared by 4 bases and J by 1 base, with 4 bases of the junction left unmatched. CDR1 is SGHRS, CDR2 YFSETQ, per germline. The CDR3 is 15 residues long. The CDR3 region is CASSTGTSVQETQYF. In DNA form, the CDR3 reads TGCGCCAGCAGCACCGGGACTAGCGTCCAAGAGACCCAGTACTTC.

V and J are TRBV5-4 and TRBJ2-7, with D maybe TRBD1 (6 bases). The CDR3 has 13 residues. Per the germline V gene, CDR1 is SGHNT and CDR2 is YYREEE (reference sequence). V lost 5 bases, J lost 2 bases, and 11 bases lay in between. This CDR3 reads CASSQGIPYEQYF. The CDR3 bases are TGTGCCAGCAGTCAGGGGATTCCCTACGAGCAGTACTTC.

The rearrangement joins TRBV27 to TRBJ2-5; maybe TRBD1 (6 bases). The V gene's germline CDR1 is MNHEY and CDR2 SMNVEV (reference sequence). This CDR3 comprises 14 residues. Trimming stripped 5 bases from V and 10 bases from J, with 20 bases between. The CDR3 nucleotides are TGTGCCAGCAGTACCCGACAGGCCCCTCTAGGCCAGTACTTC. This sequence encodes CASSTRQAPLGQYF.

This chain joins TRBV5-6 and TRBJ2-7; D might be TRBD2 (5 bases). The CDR3 runs to 14 residues. The germline V gene has CDR1 SGHDT and CDR2 YYEEEE. V was shortened by 4 bases and J by 2 bases, with 13 bases between the two germline ends. DNA of the CDR3: TGTGCCAGCAGCCGGGCGGGCCAGACCTACGAGCAGTACTTC. This codes for CASSRAGQTYEQYF. Together with reference TRBV5-6 and TRBJ2-7, the CDR3 gives the full variable domain: DAGVTQSPTHLIKTRGQQVTLRCSPKSGHDTVSWYQQALGQGPQFIFQYYEEEERQRGNFPDRFSGHQFPNYSSELNVNALLLGDSALYLCASSRAGQTYEQYFGPGTRLTVT.

The chain combines TRBV3-1 (or the pseudogene TRBV3-2) with TRBJ2-1; 7 nucleotides agree with TRBD2. CDR1 is LGHDT, CDR2 YNNKEL, per germline (reference sequence). V gave up 1 base and J gave up 7 bases; unmatched junction bases: 4. There are 14 residues in the CDR3. In DNA form, the CDR3 reads TGTGCCAGCAGCCAAGGTGCTAGCGGTAATGAGCAGTTCTTC. Its translation: CASSQGASGNEQFF.

The chain combines TRBV27 with TRBJ1-5; the match to TRBD1 covers 7 bases. Per germline, CDR1 MNHEY and CDR2 SMNVEV (reference sequence). V dropped 3 bases and J dropped 7; count of bases not matched to a gene: 9. This CDR3 is built from 15 residues. The CDR3 nucleotides read TGTGCCAGCAGTTTTAGAGGGGGCGCGGAGCAGCCCCAGCATTTT. Translation: CASSFRGGAEQPQHF.

This chain links TRBV2 with TRBJ1-2, with D possibly matching TRBD1 (5 bases). Trimming pared 4 bases from V and 4 bases from J, leaving 13 bases between. There are 14 residues in the CDR3. Germline V gives CDR1 SNHLY, CDR2 FYNNEI. The CDR3 DNA sequence: TGTGCCAGCAGTGTAGACGCGGGGGGCTATGGCTACACCTTC. It yields the protein CASSVDAGGYGYTF.

The rearrangement uses TRBV2 and TRBJ1-1, with D unclear. This CDR3 comprises 13 residues. Germline-derived CDR1 and CDR2 are SNHLY and FYNNEI. Trimming pared 3 bases from V and 4 bases from J, leaving 9 bases between. The CDR3 reads CASSDEGVTEAFF. The DNA for the CDR3 is TGTGCCAGCAGTGACGAGGGAGTCACTGAAGCTTTCTTT.

The chain is built from TRBV7-2 and TRBJ1-2, with 8 bases matching TRBD1. Germline CDR1 and CDR2: SGHTA and FQGNSA. There are 15 residues in the CDR3. V shed 5 bases and J 1 base; nucleotides not matched to a gene: 6. CDR3 DNA sequence: TGTGCCAGCAGCCCCGAGACAGGGGTTAACTATGGCTACACCTTC. Protein: CASSPETGVNYGYTF. Full variable domain (rest looked up from reference TRBV7-2 and TRBJ1-2): GAGVSQSPSNKVTEKGKDVELRCDPISGHTALYWYRQSLGQGLEFLIYFQGNSAPDKSGLPSDRFSAERTGGSVSTLTIQRTQQEDSAVYLCASSPETGVNYGYTFGSGTRLTVV.

The chain links TRBV13 to TRBJ2-3; a weak D match, TRBD2 (5 bases). The CDR3 is 13 amino acids. Looked up from germline, CDR1 is PRHDT and CDR2 is FYEKMQ (reference sequence). The V end lost 4 bases, the J end lost 9 bases, and 14 bases lay between the germline ends. CDR3 sequence (DNA): TGTGCCAGCAGCTCCCGACTATTTTTAACGCAGTATTTT. Its protein product is CASSSRLFLTQYF.

This clone was seen only a few times. This chain uses TRBV6-2 or TRBV6-3 with TRBJ1-1; a possible D gene is TRBD1 (5 bases). V lost 1 base to trimming and J lost 5 bases, with 8 bases between them. The CDR3 runs to 13 residues. Germline lookup yields CDR1 MNHEY and CDR2 SVGEGT. CDR3 nucleotide sequence: TGTGCCAGCAGTTACTTTAGGGGTACTGAAGCTTTCTTT. It yields the protein CASSYFRGTEAFF.

V and J are TRBV19 and TRBJ1-6, with D possibly TRBD1 on 6 matching bases. V lost 3 bases and J 9 bases, leaving 9 bases between the germline ends. CDR1 and CDR2 from the germline V gene are LNHDA and SQIVND (reference sequence). CDR3 length: 13 amino acids. CDR3 DNA sequence: TGTGCCAGTAGTATCGGCAGGGGTTCACCCCTCCACTTT. Protein product: CASSIGRGSPLHF.

This sequence joins TRBV4-3 and TRBJ2-7; perhaps TRBD1 as D (6 bases). V was shortened by 0 bases and J by 1 base, with 13 bases between the two germline ends. CDR3 length equals 16 residues. The germline CDR1 and CDR2 sequences are LGHNA and YSLEER. The CDR3 nucleotides read TGCGCCAGCAGCCAAGAAGGGAGAGACAGGTCCTACGAGCAGTACTTC. It translates to CASSQEGRDRSYEQYF.

The genes are TRBV7-3 and TRBJ2-1, with TRBD2 matching 11 bases. Germline CDR1 and CDR2: SGHTA and FQGTGA. The CDR3 has 17 residues. Germline trimming cut 5 bases from V and 4 bases from J; bases unmatched to any gene: 10. CDR3 nucleotides: TGTGCCAGCAGCCCACCAGGGGCTAGCGGGGGGTACAATGAGCAGTTCTTC. Its translation: CASSPPGASGGYNEQFF. Full variable domain (outside the CDR3, taken from reference TRBV7-3 and TRBJ2-1): GAGVSQTPSNKVTEKGKYVELRCDPISGHTALYWYRQSLGQGPEFLIYFQGTGAADDSGLPNDRFFAVRPEGSVSTLKIQRTERGDSAVYLCASSPPGASGGYNEQFFGPGTRLTVL.